Given below is one T cell receptor beta chain in context. The sample is drawn from a study of blood T cell repertoires in COVID-19. Trimming removed 8 bases from V and 3 bases from J, with 18 bases in between. This CDR3 comprises 15 residues. The V gene's germline CDR1 is WSHSY and CDR2 SAAADI. Original processing methods: Counts of nucleated cells, estimated from reference gene primer amplification, were obtained. Only in-frame clones appear in the TCRdb table, and some are missing; sequencing was by immunoSEQ multiplex PCR. V, J and clone size reflect that table, while D and trimming were determined from the DNA. Among roughly 200,000 clones listed, 85% were seen once. The recovered donors of Cohort 3 showed two negative PCRs, clearance, or symptom resolution.

This receptor was obtained from a man aged 35 to 55 who had recovered from COVID-19. The sample was PBMCs or T cells enriched from blood (not recorded which). The V call is TRBV10-2, the J call TRBJ2-3; D uncertain. The CDR3 loop reads CASANWASMTDTQYF. DNA of the CDR3: TGCGCCAGCGCGAACTGGGCCTCTATGACAGATACGCAGTATTTT.